This T cell receptor (beta chain) was obtained from a study of graft-versus-host responses after intestinal transplantation. Study results and limitations: Detected in recipient marrow were GvH clones, some of which were first observed in ileum or blood.

Sequencing was performed with immunoSEQ multiplex PCR; in TCRdb, only in-frame clones are kept and a portion is missing. The sample has around 97,000 clones, roughly nine tenths seen once. V was cut by 1 base and J by 3 bases, with 18 bases left in between. The CDR3 is 17 residues long. Germline CDR1 reads SGHDT; CDR2 reads YYEEEE. As to this clone: Its target is not known.

The sequence was obtained from a human donor who was the organ donor for an intestinal transplant. The starting material was unstimulated CD4+ T cells sorted from spleen or lymph node cells, obtained before transplant. The chain couples TRBV5-6 to TRBJ2-3; weak D call: TRBD2 (6 bases). The CDR3 loop reads CASSLRVFGSGTDTQYF. The DNA of the CDR3 is TGTGCCAGCAGCTTGAGGGTTTTTGGTAGCGGTACAGATACGCAGTATTTT.